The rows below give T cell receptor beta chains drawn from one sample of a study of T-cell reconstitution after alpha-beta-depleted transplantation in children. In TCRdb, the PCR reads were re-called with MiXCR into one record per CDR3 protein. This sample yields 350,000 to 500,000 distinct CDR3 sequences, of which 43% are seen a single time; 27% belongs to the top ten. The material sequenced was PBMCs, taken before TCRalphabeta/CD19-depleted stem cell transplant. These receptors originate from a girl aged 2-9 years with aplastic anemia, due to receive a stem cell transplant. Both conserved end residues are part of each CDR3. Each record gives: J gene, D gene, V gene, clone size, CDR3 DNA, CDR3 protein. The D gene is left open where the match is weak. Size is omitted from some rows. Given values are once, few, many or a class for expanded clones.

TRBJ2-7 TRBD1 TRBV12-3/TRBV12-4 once TGTGCCAGCAGTTTGACAGGGAAGGAGCAGTACTTC CASSLTGKEQYF
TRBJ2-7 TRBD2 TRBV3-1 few TGTGCCAGCAGCTCGGGACTAGTCGGTTACGAGCAGTACTTC CASSSGLVGYEQYF
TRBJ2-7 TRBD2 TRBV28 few TGTGCCAGCAGCCGCGGGAGGGCGGGCGAGCAGTACTTC CASSRGRAGEQYF
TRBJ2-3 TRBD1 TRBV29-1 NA TGCAGCGGAGAACAGGGGCGTGGTACAGATACGCAGTATTTT CSGEQGRGTDTQYF
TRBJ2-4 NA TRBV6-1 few TGTGCCAGCAGCGATGTATCAGGGATTCCAGCCAAAAACATTCAGTACTTC CASSDVSGIPAKNIQYF
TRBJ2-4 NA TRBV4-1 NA TGCGCCAGCAGCCAAACGGAGCCGTCGGCCAAAAACATTCAGTACTTC CASSQTEPSAKNIQYF
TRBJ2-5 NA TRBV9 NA TGTGCCAGCAGCGTAACCCCCTGGCGGACCCAGTACTTC CASSVTPWRTQYF
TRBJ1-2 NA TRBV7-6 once TGTGCCAGCAGCTTAGGGCTCAGGGAACCCTATGGCTACACCTTC CASSLGLREPYGYTF
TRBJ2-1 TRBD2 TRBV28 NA TGTGCCAGCAGGGCCGGGACTAGCTCCAATGAGCAGTTCTTC CASRAGTSSNEQFF
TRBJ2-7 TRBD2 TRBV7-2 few TGTGCCAGCAGCTCCCGTAGCGGGCGCGTAGACGAGCAGTACTTC CASSSRSGRVDEQYF
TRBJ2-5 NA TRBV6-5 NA TGTGCCAGCAGTTACTCCCCGTTCGGGCAAGAGACCCAGTACTTC CASSYSPFGQETQYF
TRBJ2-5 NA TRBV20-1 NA TGCAGTGTGTCCCGGGACACCCAAGAGACCCAGTACTTC CSVSRDTQETQYF
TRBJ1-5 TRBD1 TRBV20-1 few TGCAGTGCTCAGAGGGGGACAGGGACTCAGCCCCAGCATTTT CSAQRGTGTQPQHF
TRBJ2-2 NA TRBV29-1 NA TGCAGCGCCGATGGCCAGGAGTACACCGGGGAGCTGTTTTTT CSADGQEYTGELFF
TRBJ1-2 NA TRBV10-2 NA TGCGCCAGCAGTGAGCGGCAGGCCCTCTATGGCTACACCTTC CASSERQALYGYTF
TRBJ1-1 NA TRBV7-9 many TGTGCCAGCAGCTCCTGGGACAAAGAAGAAGCTTTCTTT CASSSWDKEEAFF
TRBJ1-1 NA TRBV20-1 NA TGCAGTGCTAGAGACAACATCGGACCCTCTGGGGCTTTCTTT CSARDNIGPSGAFF
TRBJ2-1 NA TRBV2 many TGTGCCAGCAGTGAATGGGTCTACAATGAGCAGTTCTTC CASSEWVYNEQFF
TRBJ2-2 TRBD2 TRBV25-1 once TGTGCCAGCAGTGAATGGACTAGCACCGGGGAGCTGTTTTTT CASSEWTSTGELFF
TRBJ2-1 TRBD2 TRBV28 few TGTGCCAGCAGCACGGACTTGGGACTAGCGGGAATCGGAAATGAGCAGTTCTTC CASSTDLGLAGIGNEQFF
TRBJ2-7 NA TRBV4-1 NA TGCGCCAGCAGACCCCGGGACAACCCTGGATACGAGCAGTACTTC CASRPRDNPGYEQYF
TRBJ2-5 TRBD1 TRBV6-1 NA TGTGCCAGCAGTGCCTCGGACAGGGGTGAAGAGACCCAGTACTTC CASSASDRGEETQYF
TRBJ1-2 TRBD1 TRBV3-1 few TGTGCCAGCAGCCATGCCGCCCGGGACAGCCTGAGAGGCTACACCTTC CASSHAARDSLRGYTF
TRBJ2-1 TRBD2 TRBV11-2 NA TGTGCCAGCAGCGACCGACTAGCGGGAGTGCCGGATGAGCAGTTCTTC CASSDRLAGVPDEQFF
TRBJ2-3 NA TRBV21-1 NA TGTGCCAGCAGCAAAGTGAGCGGGGGGGCCTCAGATACGCAGTATTTT CASSKVSGGASDTQYF
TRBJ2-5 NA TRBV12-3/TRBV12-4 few TGTGCCAGTTTGGGGTATCCTTCCCTGGAGACCCAGTACTTC CASLGYPSLETQYF
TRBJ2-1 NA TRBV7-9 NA TGTGCCAGCAGCCTCGGTCGGCTCCTTCTAGAAGATGAGCAGTTCTTC CASSLGRLLLEDEQFF
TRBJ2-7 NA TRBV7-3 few TGTGCCAGCAGCTTAAGTTTGGAGGCCAGATACGAGCAGTACTTC CASSLSLEARYEQYF
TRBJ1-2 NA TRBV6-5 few TGTGCCAGCAGTTACATAGCGCCAGGGTATGGCTACACCTTC CASSYIAPGYGYTF
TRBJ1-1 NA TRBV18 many TGTGCCAGCTCACCAAAAGGGGGTACTGAAGCTTTCTTT CASSPKGGTEAFF
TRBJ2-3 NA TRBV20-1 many TGCAGTGCTAGATGGCAGGGCGGCACAGATACGCAGTATTTT CSARWQGGTDTQYF
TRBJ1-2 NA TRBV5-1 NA TGCGCCAGCAGCTTGGATGGTGCTGGAAACTATGGCTACACCTTC CASSLDGAGNYGYTF
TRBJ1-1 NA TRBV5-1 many TGCGCCAGCAGCTTGGAGGGTTGGGACACTGAAGCTTTCTTT CASSLEGWDTEAFF
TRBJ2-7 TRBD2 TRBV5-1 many TGCGCCAGCAGCACCTCCTTAGCGGGAGCCTACGAGCAGTACTTC CASSTSLAGAYEQYF
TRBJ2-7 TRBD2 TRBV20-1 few TGCAGTGCTCGGAAGCGGGAGGTTACCTACGAGCAGTACTTC CSARKREVTYEQYF
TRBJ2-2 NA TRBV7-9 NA TGTGCCAGCAGCTTAAGGCCCCGTGTTACCGGGGAGCTGTTTTTT CASSLRPRVTGELFF
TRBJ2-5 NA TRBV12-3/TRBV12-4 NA TGTGCCAGCAAACGGGGGGCTGGGGAGACCCAGTACTTC CASKRGAGETQYF
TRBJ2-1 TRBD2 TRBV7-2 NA TGTGCCAGCAGCTATAGCGGGAGGGTAAATGAGCAGTTCTTC CASSYSGRVNEQFF
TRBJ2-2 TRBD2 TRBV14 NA TGTGCCAGCAGCCGATACCTAGCGGGGGGGAACACCGGGGAGCTGTTTTTT CASSRYLAGGNTGELFF
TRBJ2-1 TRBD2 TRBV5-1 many TGCGCCAGCAGCTTTACTAGCGGGAGGTCCCAGAATGAGCAGTTCTTC CASSFTSGRSQNEQFF